The next 10 T cell receptor beta chains were all read from a single sample in a study of blood T cells in healthy people across ages. Using a J-beta primer mix together with a sample-barcoded 5' primer, a second PCR was run for roughly 7 to 11 cycles. In TCRdb, the 5' RACE reads were re-called with MiXCR into one record per CDR3 protein. The sample consists of about 1.8 million distinct CDR3 sequences, 40% to 55% of them appearing once. Sequenced input: blood. Every receptor here comes from a woman aged 40 to 55 in good health.

DNA of the CDR3: TGCAGTGCTTACGACGCATCACAAGAGACCCAGTACTTC. Translating gives CSAYDASQETQYF. The chain couples TRBV20-1 to TRBJ2-5; D is unclear. Deletions cut 5 bases from V and 2 bases from J, with 12 bases between. The CDR3 is 13 amino acids. Germline assignment: CDR1 DFQATT and CDR2 SNEGSKA (reference sequence).

This clonotype was seen only a few times. The chain is built from TRBV5-1 and TRBJ1-4; the D is unclear. The V end lost 0 bases, the J end lost 4 bases, and 10 bases lay between the germline ends. The length of the CDR3 is 15 residues. Per germline, CDR1 SGHRS and CDR2 YFSETQ. Here the CDR3 reads CASSLALGLNEKLFF. CDR3 DNA: TGCGCCAGCAGCTTGGCCTTAGGGCTTAATGAAAAACTGTTTTTT.

The chain joins TRBV4-3 to TRBJ2-1, with D perhaps TRBD1 (7 bases). V was shortened by 0 bases and J by 1 base, with 13 bases between the two germline ends. CDR1 and CDR2 (germline): LGHNA, YSLEER. This CDR3 contains 17 residues. The chain's CDR3 is CASSQDVEGASYNEQFF. The CDR3 DNA sequence: TGCGCCAGCAGCCAAGATGTGGAGGGGGCGTCCTACAATGAGCAGTTCTTC.

The CDR3 is CASSQWPGTGNQPQHF. Written as DNA, the CDR3 is TGTGCCAGCAGCCAATGGCCCGGGACAGGCAATCAGCCCCAGCATTTT. The chain has TRBV4-2 and TRBJ1-5; 7 nucleotides match TRBD1. Losses at the gene ends were 2 bases for V and 2 bases for J; bases not matched to a gene: 6. The length of the CDR3 is 16 residues. CDR1 LGHNA and CDR2 YNFKEQ come from the germline V gene.

The gene calls are TRBV9 and TRBJ1-3, with 7 positions matching TRBD1. The CDR3 covers 17 residues. Germline lookup yields CDR1 SGDLS and CDR2 YYNGEE. The junction had 6 bases not matched to a gene; V was cut back by 0 bases and J by 0 bases. The CDR3 nucleotides are TGTGCCAGCAGCGTAGCACTTCAGGGGGGCTCTGGAAACACCATATATTTT. The encoded protein is CASSVALQGGSGNTIYF.

In regard to this clonotype: This clone may be a read error of a much larger clone one base away. The genes are TRBV27 and TRBJ1-2; no firm D call. This CDR3 contains 13 residues. Germline values: CDR1 MNHEY, CDR2 SMNVEV (reference sequence). Trimming pared 4 bases from V and 8 bases from J, leaving 14 bases between. The CDR3 DNA is TGTGCCAGCAGTTCATCAACGTACGGGGGCTACACCTTC. This encodes CASSSSTYGGYTF.

This clonotype has a handful of counts. Compared with germline, one end of the junction differs, possibly owing to a read error. The chain links TRBV4-2 to TRBJ2-3, with D possibly being TRBD2 (5 bases). The CDR3 covers 16 residues. Per the germline V gene, CDR1 is LGHNA and CDR2 is YNFKEQ. The CDR3 protein is CASSQAGLLRTDTQYF. The CDR3 bases are TGTGCTAGCAGCCAAGCCGGACTTCTACGCACAGATACGCAGTATTTT.

This chain joins TRBV12-3 or TRBV12-4 and TRBJ2-7; D is undetermined. The CDR3 spans 14 residues. The ends were cut back, 7 bases at V and 2 bases at J, with 15 bases in the middle. The CDR3 spells CASKPGSLTYEQYF. Written as DNA, the CDR3 is TGTGCCAGCAAGCCAGGAAGCCTTACCTACGAGCAGTACTTC.

The chain carries TRBV7-2 and TRBJ2-5; possibly TRBD1 for D (6 bases). The tail of the sequence fits TRBJ2-1 better, so the J call may be wrong. In germline, CDR1 is SGHTA, CDR2 FQGNSA. The CDR3 is 14 amino acids. This CDR3 is CASSTNRAQETQFF. DNA for the CDR3: TGTGCCAGCAGCACAAACAGGGCTCAAGAGACCCAGTTCTTC.

The chain has TRBV4-3 and TRBJ2-4; D is unclear. The J call may be wrong; the DNA end is better matched by TRBJ2-5. The CDR3 is made up of 15 amino acids. Looked up from germline, CDR1 is LGHNA and CDR2 is YSLEER. The CDR3 DNA sequence: TGCGCCAGCAGCCAAGAGGTTCAAACGGGAGAGACCCAGTACTTC. Protein sequence: CASSQEVQTGETQYF.